This TCR beta chain was profiled in a study of shared clonotypes between healthy human individuals. Whole-study results and caveats: Researchers sampled blood only, noting tissue repertoires likely differ.

Profiling relied on immunoSEQ multiplex PCR, and the TCRdb table lists in-frame clones only, not all of them. The table has more than 600,000 clones, roughly 94% seen once; the top ten hold approximately 24%. Terminally differentiated effector memory CD45RA+ cells were excluded from the naive CD8 cells, which were CD45RO-negative and positively selected for CCR7. Every one of the donors was a Caucasian adult that lived in Nashville, Tennessee. Trimming left V 5 bases short and J 1 base short, with 6 bases between. Germline V CDR1 and CDR2: SGDLS, YYNGEE. The CDR3 covers 12 residues. A note on this clone: Its antigen is undetermined.

The sample was naive CD8+ T cells sorted from blood. V usage is TRBV9 and J usage is TRBJ1-1; D is uncertain. The clonotype comes from a man younger than 40 in good health. The CDR3 sequence is CASSTENTEAFF. DNA of the CDR3: TGTGCCAGCAGTACAGAGAACACTGAAGCTTTCTTT.